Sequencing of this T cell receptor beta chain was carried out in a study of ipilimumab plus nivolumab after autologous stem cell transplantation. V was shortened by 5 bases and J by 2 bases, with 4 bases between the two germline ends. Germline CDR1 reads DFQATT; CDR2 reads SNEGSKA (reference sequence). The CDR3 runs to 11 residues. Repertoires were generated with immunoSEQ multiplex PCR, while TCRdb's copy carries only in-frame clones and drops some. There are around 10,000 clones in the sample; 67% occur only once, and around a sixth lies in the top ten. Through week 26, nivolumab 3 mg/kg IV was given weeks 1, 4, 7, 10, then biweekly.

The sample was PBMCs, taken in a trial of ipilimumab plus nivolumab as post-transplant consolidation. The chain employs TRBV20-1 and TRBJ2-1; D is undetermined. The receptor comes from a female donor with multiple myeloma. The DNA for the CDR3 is TGCAGTGCTGACCCCTACAATGAGCAGTTCTTC. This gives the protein CSADPYNEQFF.